This entry describes one T cell receptor (beta chain). This CDR3 comprises 14 residues. The germline V gene has CDR1 SGHDT and CDR2 YYEEEE. Trimming removed 2 bases from V and 10 bases from J, with 13 bases in between. The data originate from a study of T cell changes during pregnancy in multiple sclerosis. Measured with immunoSEQ multiplex PCR; TCRdb has only the in-frame clones, and not every one. The sample lists about 22,000 clones, about 91% occurring once. The sample was CD4+ T cells from peripheral blood mononuclear cells, taken in the third trimester of pregnancy. V gene TRBV5-6 combines with J gene TRBJ1-6, with unresolved D. The receptor's source is a female donor with multiple sclerosis, enrolled in a pregnancy study. The DNA of the CDR3 is TGTGCCAGCAGCTTACAGAACCGGCCATCACCCCTCCACTTT. This encodes CASSLQNRPSPLHF.